These 23 T cell receptor beta chains originate from one sample sequenced in a study of blood T cell repertoires in COVID-19. The data were produced by immunoSEQ multiplex PCR, yet TCRdb's version contains in-frame clones alone and is incomplete. The sample shows around 65,000 clones, approximately 86% of them seen only once. Sequenced material: peripheral blood. These receptors were taken from a man older than 75 with active COVID-19.

The gene calls are TRBV4-1 and TRBJ2-2; 7 nucleotides align to TRBD2. V was pared by 5 bases and J by 9 bases, with 12 bases of the junction left unmatched. This CDR3 has 15 residues. The germline gives CDR1 MGHRA, CDR2 YSYEKL. CDR3 sequence: CASSKEARESRELFF. The CDR3 DNA sequence: TGCGCCAGCAGCAAGGAGGCGCGGGAGAGTCGGGAGCTGTTTTTT.

As DNA, the CDR3 is TGTGCCAGCAGCTTGTTAGATCTCGGGGAGCTGTTTTTT. This gives the protein CASSLLDLGELFF. The V call is TRBV5-6, the J call TRBJ2-2; no clear D. The germline gives CDR1 SGHDT, CDR2 YYEEEE. This CDR3 is 13 amino acids long. Trimming left V 1 base short and J 7 bases short, with 8 bases between.

The J gene is TRBJ2-7, the V gene TRBV11-2, with no clear D. CDR3 length equals 16 residues. Germline V gene data show CDR1 as SGHAT and CDR2 as FQNNGV. V lost 1 base, J lost 4 bases, and 17 bases lay in between. The CDR3 loop is CASSLAVVMTGYEQYF. The CDR3 region has the DNA TGTGCCAGCAGCTTAGCGGTGGTAATGACTGGGTACGAGCAGTACTTC.

V is TRBV28 and J is TRBJ1-1; 9 bases align to TRBD1. With V trimmed by 10 bases and J by 4 bases, 4 bases remained unmatched. CDR3 size: 12 residues. Germline assignment: CDR1 MDHEN and CDR2 SYDVKM. CDR3 sequence (DNA): TGTGCCACCATGGACAGGGGCACTGAAGCTTTCTTT. The encoded protein is CATMDRGTEAFF.

The chain uses TRBV30 and TRBJ1-1, with D hard to call. Germline V CDR1 and CDR2: GTSNPN, SVGIG (reference sequence). This CDR3 has 15 residues. V lost 0 bases, J lost 6 bases, and 17 bases lay in between. CDR3 amino acids: CAWSVRYGKRPEAFF. The CDR3 DNA reads as TGTGCCTGGAGTGTACGATACGGGAAAAGGCCTGAAGCTTTCTTT.

The chain joins TRBV29-1 to TRBJ2-5; D unclear. V was clipped by 4 bases and J by 3 bases, with 9 bases between them. The CDR3 is 12 amino acids. Germline-derived CDR1 and CDR2 are SQVTM and ANQGSEA. CDR3 protein: CSVVMRKETQYF. DNA of the CDR3: TGCAGCGTTGTGATGCGTAAAGAGACCCAGTACTTC. The entire variable domain, with the rest obtained from reference TRBV29-1 and TRBJ2-5, is as follows: SAVISQKPSRDICQRGTSLTIQCQVDSQVTMMFWYRQQPGQSLTLIATANQGSEATYESGFVIDKFPISRPNLTFSTLTVSNMSPEDSSIYLCSVVMRKETQYFGPGTRLLVL.

The V gene is TRBV9, the J gene TRBJ2-1; TRBD1 might be the D (5 bases). Germline loops: CDR1 SGDLS, CDR2 YYNGEE. Trimming left V 0 bases short and J 5 bases short, with 21 bases between. This CDR3 contains 18 residues. This chain's CDR3 is CASSVGLGASPTHNEQFF. In nucleotides, the CDR3 is TGTGCCAGCAGCGTAGGGTTAGGGGCTTCCCCAACACACAATGAGCAGTTCTTC.

The chain is built from TRBV4-3 and TRBJ2-7; D unclear. Germline V gene lookup returns CDR1 LGHNA and CDR2 YSLEER. Between the trimmed V and J ends, which lost 1 base and 3 bases, there was a span of 7 bases. The CDR3 sequence is 13 residues long. Written as DNA, the CDR3 is TGCGCCAGCAGCCAAGCCAGGTTCTACGAGCAGTACTTC. Encoded protein: CASSQARFYEQYF.

The rearrangement uses TRBV3-1 (or the pseudogene TRBV3-2) and TRBJ2-2; D not resolved. Deletions cut 1 base from V and 9 bases from J, with 15 bases between. The germline V gene has CDR1 LGHDT and CDR2 YNNKEL (reference sequence). CDR3 size: 15 residues. The DNA of the CDR3 is TGTGCCAGCAGCCAAGTGGGCCCCGTTCCGCGGGAGCTGTTTTTT. Protein sequence: CASSQVGPVPRELFF.

The CDR3 spells CASSLASVLDYGYTF. The CDR3 DNA follows: TGTGCCAGCAGCTTAGCCTCCGTGCTAGACTATGGCTACACCTTC. The chain carries TRBV7-9 and TRBJ1-2; D is unclear. Germline V CDR1 and CDR2: SEHNR, FQNEAQ (reference sequence). Trimming stripped 0 bases from V and 3 bases from J, with 11 bases between. The CDR3 consists of 15 residues. The variable domain in full, completed from reference TRBV7-9 and TRBJ1-2, reads DTGVSQNPRHKITKRGQNVTFRCDPISEHNRLYWYRQTLGQGPEFLTYFQNEAQLEKSRLLSDRFSAERPKGSFSTLEIQRTEQGDSAMYLCASSLASVLDYGYTFGSGTRLTVV.

The CDR3 DNA sequence: TGTGCCAGCAGGAGGGACAGGGGGGGCTATGGCTACACCTTC. Translating it yields CASRRDRGGYGYTF. The V call is TRBV6-5, the J call TRBJ1-2; 11 positions match TRBD1. Germline lookup yields CDR1 MNHEY and CDR2 SVGAGI. The CDR3 runs 14 residues. The J segment lost 4 bases and the V segment lost 6 bases, leaving 4 bases of the junction unmatched.

This chain joins TRBV10-3 and TRBJ2-1; D possibly corresponds to TRBD2 (6 bases). The CDR3 is made up of 13 amino acids. The V gene's germline CDR1 is ENHRY and CDR2 SYGVKD. The V gene lost 8 bases and the J gene lost 5 bases, with 13 bases spanning the gap. The CDR3 region has the DNA TGTGCCATCGGGGGACTTCGGGACAATGAGCAGTTCTTC. It encodes CAIGGLRDNEQFF.

This clone was recorded once. Sequence at one end of the junction differs from germline and may be a read error. The chain joins TRBV4-3 to TRBJ2-3; 10 nucleotides agree with TRBD2. CDR1 is LGHNA and CDR2 is YSLEER in the germline V gene. The length of the CDR3 is 16 residues. The CDR3 coding sequence is TGCGTCAGCAGCCAACGACTAGCGGGCCTGACAGATACGCAGTATTTT. Encoded protein: CVSSQRLAGLTDTQYF.

The chain links TRBV25-1 to TRBJ2-2; tentatively, D is TRBD1 (5 bases). The germline V gene has CDR1 MGHDK and CDR2 SYGVNS. CDR3 size: 13 residues. Trimming cost V 3 bases and J 4 bases, with 6 bases left between them. CDR3 DNA sequence: TGTGCCAGCAGTGAGGGGCTCACCGGGGAGCTGTTTTTT. Its protein product is CASSEGLTGELFF.

This chain links TRBV7-9 with TRBJ2-7, with 7 bases matching TRBD2. Trimming at V came to 10 bases and at J to 2 bases, leaving 5 bases not matched to a gene. The CDR3 extends over 12 amino acids. Germline V gene sequence: CDR1 SEHNR, CDR2 FQNEAQ (reference sequence). The chain's CDR3 is CAINGGTYEQYF. The CDR3 region has the DNA TGTGCCATCAACGGGGGGACCTACGAGCAGTACTTC.

The V and J genes are TRBV9 and TRBJ2-2; 11 bases line up with TRBD2. The germline V gene has CDR1 SGDLS and CDR2 YYNGEE. This CDR3 has 16 amino acids. The V gene end was trimmed by 1 base and the J gene end by 3 bases; junction bases not matched to a gene: 2. CDR3 sequence: CASSVLAGGDTGELFF. The CDR3 DNA follows: TGTGCCAGCAGCGTACTAGCGGGGGGAGACACCGGGGAGCTGTTTTTT.

This clone appeared a few times. This chain uses TRBV6-5 with TRBJ1-1; the D is unclear. V was cut by 6 bases and J by 3 bases, with 11 bases left in between. This CDR3 is built from 13 residues. Germline assignment: CDR1 MNHEY and CDR2 SVGAGI. CDR3 in amino acids: CASSPGGYTEAFF. As DNA, the CDR3 is TGTGCCAGCAGCCCGGGAGGATACACTGAAGCTTTCTTT.

V gene TRBV2 combines with J gene TRBJ1-2, with 7 bases fitting TRBD1. The ends lost 5 bases at V and 2 bases at J; junction bases unmatched: 5. CDR1 and CDR2 from the germline V gene are SNHLY and FYNNEI. The CDR3 consists of 14 residues. CDR3 in amino acids: CASSLLTGNYGYTF. For the CDR3, the DNA is TGTGCCAGCAGTCTATTGACAGGGAACTATGGCTACACCTTC.

This clone is a singleton in its sample. This chain links TRBV7-2 with TRBJ2-7; 8 nucleotides agree with TRBD2. The CDR3 sequence is 17 residues long. V was pared by 5 bases and J by 4 bases, with 16 bases of the junction left unmatched. Per the germline V gene, CDR1 is SGHTA and CDR2 is FQGNSA. CDR3 region: CASSPPGFAGGAYEQYF. The CDR3 bases are TGTGCCAGCAGCCCCCCAGGTTTCGCGGGAGGCGCGTACGAGCAGTACTTC.

V is TRBV5-4 and J is TRBJ1-4, with D possibly TRBD1 on 5 matching bases. Trimming left V 4 bases short and J 7 bases short, with 14 bases between. The CDR3 has 14 amino acids. Germline CDR1 reads SGHNT; CDR2 reads YYREEE (reference sequence). The CDR3, as DNA: TGTGCCAGCAGCATCACGGGGCGGGGTGAAAAACTGTTTTTT. Its translation is CASSITGRGEKLFF.

The table lists this clone with many counts. V is TRBV27 and J is TRBJ1-1; 8 bases fit TRBD1. Trimming cost V 6 bases and J 8 bases; bases outside gene matches: 5. Germline V gene lookup returns CDR1 MNHEY and CDR2 SMNVEV (reference sequence). This CDR3 is 12 amino acids long. The CDR3 loop is CASRSGQGEAFF. CDR3 DNA sequence: TGTGCCAGCAGATCAGGACAGGGAGAAGCTTTCTTT.

In its sample, this clone was seen a few times. The chain employs TRBV6-5 and TRBJ1-1; a weak D match, TRBD1 (6 bases). V lost 6 bases and J lost 3, with 8 bases in between. The CDR3 length is 12 residues. The germline CDR1 and CDR2 sequences are MNHEY and SVGAGI. CDR3 bases: TGTGCCAGCAGAACAGGGCACACTGAAGCTTTCTTT. Encoded protein: CASRTGHTEAFF.

The rearrangement uses TRBV9 and TRBJ2-5; 9 positions match TRBD2. This CDR3 is 13 amino acids long. The germline gives CDR1 SGDLS, CDR2 YYNGEE. V shed 5 bases, J shed 5 bases, and the junction held 4 bases outside the gene matches. As DNA, the CDR3 is TGTGCCAGCAGTGCCAGCGGGGGGGAGACCCAGTACTTC. It encodes CASSASGGETQYF.